The 21 T cell receptor beta chains listed next were all sequenced from one sample in a study of technical replicates of blood from a handful of donors (dated by TCRdb to between 2016 and 2019). Library preparation employed the immunoSEQ multiplex PCR assay. The table comes from immuneACCESS by way of TCRdb, which keeps in-frame sequences with V and J called. Part of the clones is missing from these tables; in studies checked, under half for an unresolved V gene and the rest for unknown reasons. Across this sample there are roughly 61,000 clones, with 97% seen only once. The top ten constitute just under 0.2% of the sample. Sequencing was carried out using T cells isolated from PBMCs. These receptors came from a human donor in good health.

The chain is built from TRBV7-2 and TRBJ2-7; TRBD2 matches at 7 bases. Looked up from germline, CDR1 is SGHTA and CDR2 is FQGNSA. V gave up 3 bases and J gave up 0 bases; unmatched junction bases: 11. The CDR3 has 17 amino acids. In DNA, the CDR3 is TGTGCCAGCAGCTTGGAGCGGCGCGGGGGAAGCTCCTACGAGCAGTACTTC. Protein sequence: CASSLERRGGSSYEQYF.

This clone was seen a single time. The CDR3 reads CASSSGKGNYGYTF. For the CDR3, the DNA is TGTGCCAGCAGCTCCGGGAAAGGAAACTATGGCTACACCTTC. The V and J genes are TRBV13 and TRBJ1-2, with D uncertain. This CDR3 spans 14 amino acids. Per germline, CDR1 PRHDT and CDR2 FYEKMQ (reference sequence). The V end was cut by 4 bases, the J end by 2 bases, with 11 bases between. Variable domain in full (rest from reference TRBV13 and TRBJ1-2): AAGVIQSPRHLIKEKRETATLKCYPIPRHDTVYWYQQGPGQDPQFLISFYEKMQSDKGSIPDRFSAQQFSDYHSELNMSSLELGDSALYFCASSSGKGNYGYTFGSGTRLTVV.

This sequence joins TRBV4-2 and TRBJ2-5; 8 bases align to TRBD2. The CDR3 has 16 amino acids. The ends lost 0 bases at V and 4 bases at J; junction bases unmatched: 7. Germline V gives CDR1 LGHNA, CDR2 YNFKEQ. CDR3 loop: CASSQDRALAGETQYF. In DNA form, the CDR3 reads TGTGCCAGCAGCCAAGATCGGGCTCTAGCGGGAGAGACCCAGTACTTC.

The chain couples TRBV9 to TRBJ2-6; no reliable D call. V lost 4 bases, J lost 0 bases, and 8 bases lay in between. In germline, CDR1 is SGDLS, CDR2 YYNGEE. The CDR3 is 15 amino acids. This CDR3 is CASSPHISGANVLTF. Here the CDR3 DNA reads TGTGCCAGCAGCCCACATATCTCTGGGGCCAACGTCCTGACTTTC.

The genes are TRBV10-3 and TRBJ2-7; possibly TRBD1 for D (5 bases). The CDR3 has 13 amino acids. CDR1 is ENHRY, CDR2 SYGVKD, per germline. V was pared by 10 bases and J by 6 bases, with 19 bases between. CDR3 in amino acids: CATNNDSLGEQYF. CDR3 DNA: TGTGCCACCAATAACGACAGTTTAGGCGAGCAGTACTTC.

This chain links TRBV10-1 with TRBJ1-5; TRBD1 might be the D (5 bases). The CDR3 sequence is 17 residues long. The germline gives CDR1 WNHNN, CDR2 SYGVQD (reference sequence). Trimming left V 2 bases short and J 0 bases short, with 14 bases between. CDR3 region: CASSEGIGRDSNQPQHF. In nucleotides, the CDR3 is TGCGCCAGCAGTGAGGGTATCGGCAGGGATAGCAATCAGCCCCAGCATTTT.

J is TRBJ1-4 and V is TRBV5-1; no reliable D call. From germline, CDR1 is SGHRS and CDR2 YFSETQ. Trimming removed 0 bases at V and 0 bases at J, with 9 bases between. CDR3 length: 16 amino acids. The CDR3 sequence: CASSLVSGATNEKLFF. CDR3 nucleotide sequence: TGCGCCAGCAGCTTGGTATCGGGTGCAACTAATGAAAAACTGTTTTTT. Complete variable domain (other parts from reference TRBV5-1 and TRBJ1-4): KAGVTQTPRYLIKTRGQQVTLSCSPISGHRSVSWYQQTPGQGLQFLFEYFSETQRNKGNFPGRFSGRQFSNSRSEMNVSTLELGDSALYLCASSLVSGATNEKLFFGSGTQLSVL.

This chain joins TRBV5-1 and TRBJ1-1; 8 nucleotides line up with TRBD1. The CDR3 covers 16 residues. The trim removed 2 bases at V and 2 bases at J, leaving 8 bases unmatched. Germline values: CDR1 SGHRS, CDR2 YFSETQ. The DNA of the CDR3 is TGCGCCAGCAGCTTCTGGCGACAGGGGCGAAACACTGAAGCTTTCTTT. Residues: CASSFWRQGRNTEAFF.

This clone was seen a single time. The chain is built from TRBV5-5 and TRBJ2-7; D ambiguous. Germline assignment: CDR1 SGHKS and CDR2 YYEKEE (reference sequence). The V end was cut by 5 bases, the J end by 6 bases, with 18 bases between. This CDR3 is built from 14 residues. CDR3: CASRLGGVTGEQYF. CDR3 sequence (DNA): TGTGCCAGCAGGCTGGGTGGAGTTACGGGCGAGCAGTACTTC. Filled out from reference TRBV5-5 and TRBJ2-7, the complete variable domain reads DAGVTQSPTHLIKTRGQQVTLRCSPISGHKSVSWYQQVLGQGPQFIFQYYEKEERGRGNFPDRFSARQFPNYSSELNVNALLLGDSALYLCASRLGGVTGEQYFGPGTRLTVT.

The V gene is TRBV6-6, the J gene TRBJ1-1; maybe TRBD1 (6 bases). V gave up 0 bases and J gave up 11 bases, with 16 bases separating them. The CDR3 consists of 14 residues. Germline-derived CDR1 and CDR2 are MNHNY and SVGAGI (reference sequence). CDR3 bases: TGTGCCAGCAGTTACTCTTCCGGGGGGCTGGAGGCTTTCTTT. This translates into CASSYSSGGLEAFF.

The chain has TRBV29-1 and TRBJ2-3; tentatively, D is TRBD2 (5 bases). The germline CDR1 and CDR2 sequences are SQVTM and ANQGSEA. Trimming pared 0 bases from V and 4 bases from J, leaving 17 bases between. The CDR3 is 16 residues long. Here the CDR3 DNA reads TGCAGCGTTGAAGAGCCCCCCGGGAATGGGGCAGATACGCAGTATTTT. Translating gives CSVEEPPGNGADTQYF.

V usage is TRBV29-1 and J usage is TRBJ1-4; a weak D match, TRBD1 (5 bases). The CDR3 is 11 amino acids. Germline lookup yields CDR1 SQVTM and CDR2 ANQGSEA. Trimming removed 7 bases at V and 5 bases at J, with 8 bases between. Here the CDR3 DNA reads TGCAGCGGCCGGGGGAATGAAAAACTGTTTTTT. This gives the protein CSGRGNEKLFF.

The chain joins TRBV7-9 to TRBJ1-4; D unclear. The V and J ends lost 1 base and 0 bases respectively, with 12 bases between them. Germline CDR1 is SEHNR and CDR2 is FQNEAQ (reference sequence). The CDR3 totals 17 residues. The CDR3 reads CASSLGRTFATNEKLFF. In DNA form, the CDR3 reads TGTGCCAGCAGCTTAGGGAGGACCTTTGCAACTAATGAAAAACTGTTTTTT.

In this sample, this clone turned up once. The gene calls are TRBV5-5 and TRBJ1-4; 7 bases line up with TRBD1. The CDR3 is 13 amino acids. In germline, CDR1 is SGHKS, CDR2 YYEKEE (reference sequence). Trimming cost V 4 bases and J 8 bases; bases outside gene matches: 5. Here the CDR3 DNA reads TGTGCCAGCAGCCGACAGGGTGGCGAAAAACTGTTTTTT. Amino acid sequence: CASSRQGGEKLFF.

The chain uses TRBV15 and TRBJ1-5, with D possibly being TRBD1 (5 bases). V gave up 5 bases and J gave up 6 bases, with 20 bases separating them. Looked up from germline, CDR1 is LNHNV and CDR2 is YYDKDF (reference sequence). The CDR3 consists of 16 residues. CDR3: CATSRRFGRGGQPQHF. DNA for the CDR3: TGTGCCACCAGCCGTAGATTCGGGAGGGGAGGTCAGCCCCAGCATTTT.

The chain recombines TRBV7-8 with TRBJ2-3; 8 bases fit TRBD1. Germline V gene lookup returns CDR1 SGHVS and CDR2 FQNEAQ. Losses at the gene ends were 3 bases for V and 5 bases for J; bases not matched to a gene: 7. This CDR3 comprises 15 residues. Here the CDR3 DNA reads TGTGCCAGCAGCTTCTACGGACAGGGTGAAGATACGCAGTATTTT. Translating it yields CASSFYGQGEDTQYF.

As for this clone: The same CDR3 also results from other DNA sequences found in this sample. The rearrangement uses TRBV6-5 and TRBJ1-1, with D perhaps matching TRBD1 (6 bases). Between the trimmed V and J ends, which lost 0 bases and 2 bases, there was a span of 13 bases. The CDR3 is made up of 16 amino acids. Germline CDR1 is MNHEY and CDR2 is SVGAGI. CDR3 DNA: TGTGCCAGCAGTTACTCAAGGGGGGGGGAAAACACTGAAGCTTTCTTT. This codes for CASSYSRGGENTEAFF.

This chain's CDR3 is CASTGQGDLSPLHF. Here the CDR3 DNA reads TGTGCCAGCACTGGACAGGGGGACCTTTCACCCCTCCACTTT. This chain uses TRBV25-1 with TRBJ1-6; 10 bases align to TRBD1. This CDR3 spans 14 amino acids. J gave up 9 bases and V 7 bases, and 6 bases lay outside the gene matches. Germline CDR1 is MGHDK and CDR2 is SYGVNS.

V is TRBV29-1 and J is TRBJ1-2, with D tentatively TRBD1 (6 bases). CDR3 size: 13 residues. The ends were cut back, 6 bases at V and 3 bases at J, with 14 bases in the middle. The germline gives CDR1 SQVTM, CDR2 ANQGSEA. The CDR3 DNA reads as TGCAGCGTAGCCGATAGGACAGACTATGGCTACACCTTC. It specifies CSVADRTDYGYTF.

This clone was picked up one time. The CDR3, as DNA: TGTGCCAGCAGTTTATTCCCGGGACTAGGGTCCAATGAGCAGTTCTTC. This gives the protein CASSLFPGLGSNEQFF. The gene calls are TRBV27 and TRBJ2-1; 8 bases align to TRBD2. This CDR3 has 16 residues. The ends lost 1 base at V and 6 bases at J; junction bases unmatched: 8. CDR1 and CDR2 from the germline V gene are MNHEY and SMNVEV (reference sequence).

This chain links TRBV27 with TRBJ2-7; perhaps TRBD2 as D (5 bases). The V gene's germline CDR1 is MNHEY and CDR2 SMNVEV (reference sequence). Trimming cost V 5 bases and J 3 bases, with 20 bases left between them. The CDR3 has 16 amino acids. CDR3 residues: CASSPQRPLGIYEQYF. CDR3 sequence (DNA): TGTGCCAGCAGTCCGCAGCGGCCTCTCGGGATCTACGAGCAGTACTTC.